This record covers a single T cell receptor (beta chain). In its sample, this clonotype comes out as medium-sized (0.01 to 0.1%). Its antigen remains unidentified. One base away there is no much larger clone; base qualities are not given. The data originate from a study of CXCR3 chemokines and chemotherapy response in bladder cancer (dated by TCRdb to between 2021 and 2024). As for the study more broadly: Whether chemotherapy response in human bladder cancer was predicted by intratumoral CXCR3 chemokine system activity was examined in the study.

Via the germline V gene (reference sequence), CDR1 is MNHEY and CDR2 SMNVEV. Trimmed from V: 8 bases; trimmed from J: 1 base; junction bases lacking a gene match: 4. Inclusive of the bounding cysteine and phenylalanine, the CDR3 is 13 residues long. Only the CDR3 part of the read is kept: 39 bases, read in frame from the first base. The library was prepared using PCR. The sample was run on an Illumina HiSeq 2500. TCRdb ran its own pipeline on the public reads, namely fastp trimming at Q25 and MiXCR clone calling, and kept in-frame beta chains. When rows share a CDR3 protein, they turn into one entry using the most common DNA and genes. In all, the sample holds more than 4,500 distinct CDR3 sequences, and approximately 15% of those were seen once. The ten largest clonotypes hold more than 9% of the sample.

This specimen was taken from a patient whose treatment included neoadjuvant chemotherapy. This sequence originates from a human donor with bladder cancer that responded to neoadjuvant chemotherapy. This chain joins TRBV27 to TRBJ1-2; 7 bases in the middle match TRBD1. The nucleotide sequence is TGTGCCAGCCCCGCAGGGGGTAACTATGGCTACACCTTC. It is translated as CASPAGGNYGYTF.